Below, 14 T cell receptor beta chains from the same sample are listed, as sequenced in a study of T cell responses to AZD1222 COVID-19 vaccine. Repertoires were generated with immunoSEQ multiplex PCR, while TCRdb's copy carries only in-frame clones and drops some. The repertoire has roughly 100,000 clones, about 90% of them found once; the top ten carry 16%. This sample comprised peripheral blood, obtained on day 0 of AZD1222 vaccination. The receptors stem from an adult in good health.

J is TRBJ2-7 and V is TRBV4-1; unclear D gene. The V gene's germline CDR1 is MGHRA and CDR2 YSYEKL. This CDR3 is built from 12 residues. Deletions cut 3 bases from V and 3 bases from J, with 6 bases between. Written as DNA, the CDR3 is TGCGCCAGCAGCCAGGTAGTCTACGAGCAGTACTTC. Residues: CASSQVVYEQYF.

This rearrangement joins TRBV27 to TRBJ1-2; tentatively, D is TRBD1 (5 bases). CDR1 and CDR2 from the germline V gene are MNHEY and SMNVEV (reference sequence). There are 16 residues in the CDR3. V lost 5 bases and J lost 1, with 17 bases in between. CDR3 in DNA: TGTGCCAGCAGTAGTTTACCCCCGACAGTTAACTATGGCTACACCTTC. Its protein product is CASSSLPPTVNYGYTF.

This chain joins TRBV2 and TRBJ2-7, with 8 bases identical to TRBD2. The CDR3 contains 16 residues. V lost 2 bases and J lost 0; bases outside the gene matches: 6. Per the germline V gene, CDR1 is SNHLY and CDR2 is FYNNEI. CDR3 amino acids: CASSERTSRSSYEQYF. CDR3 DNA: TGTGCCAGCAGTGAAAGGACTAGCCGTTCCTCCTACGAGCAGTACTTC.

CDR3: CASSLLGTWTEAFF. The CDR3 nucleotides read TGTGCCAGCAGCCTCCTGGGGACCTGGACTGAAGCTTTCTTT. The chain links TRBV28 to TRBJ1-1; D may be TRBD1 (5 bases). Looked up from germline, CDR1 is MDHEN and CDR2 is SYDVKM. The V end was cut by 6 bases, the J end by 5 bases, with 16 bases between. The CDR3 has 14 residues.

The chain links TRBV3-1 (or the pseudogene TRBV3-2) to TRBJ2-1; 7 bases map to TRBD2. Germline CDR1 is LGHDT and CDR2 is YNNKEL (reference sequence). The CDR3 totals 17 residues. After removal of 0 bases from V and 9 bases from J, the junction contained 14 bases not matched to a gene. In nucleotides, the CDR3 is TGTGCCAGCAGCCAAGATTTTCGTGGGAGGGCAGGAACTGAGCAGTTCTTC. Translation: CASSQDFRGRAGTEQFF.

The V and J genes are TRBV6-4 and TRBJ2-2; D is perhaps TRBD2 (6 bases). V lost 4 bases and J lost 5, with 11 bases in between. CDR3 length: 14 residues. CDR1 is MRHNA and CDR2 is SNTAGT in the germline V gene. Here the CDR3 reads CASSVEEGTGELFF. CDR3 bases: TGTGCCAGCAGTGTCGAGGAGGGGACCGGGGAGCTGTTTTTT.

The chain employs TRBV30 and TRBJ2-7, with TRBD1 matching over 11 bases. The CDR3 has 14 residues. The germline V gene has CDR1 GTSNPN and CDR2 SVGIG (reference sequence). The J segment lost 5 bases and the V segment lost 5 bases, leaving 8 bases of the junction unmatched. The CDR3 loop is CAWESGTGGNEQYF. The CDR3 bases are TGTGCCTGGGAATCCGGGACAGGGGGAAACGAGCAGTACTTC.

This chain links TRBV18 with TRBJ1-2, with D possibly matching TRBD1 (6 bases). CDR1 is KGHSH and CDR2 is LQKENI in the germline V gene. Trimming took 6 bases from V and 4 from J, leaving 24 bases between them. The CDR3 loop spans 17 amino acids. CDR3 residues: CASSHDRDNVLFYGYTF. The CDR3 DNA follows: TGTGCCAGCTCCCATGACCGGGACAACGTCCTTTTCTATGGCTACACCTTC. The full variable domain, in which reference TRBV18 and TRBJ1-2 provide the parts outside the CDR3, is NAGVMQNPRHLVRRRGQEARLRCSPMKGHSHVYWYRQLPEEGLKFMVYLQKENIIDESGMPKERFSAEFPKEGPSILRIQQVVRGDSAAYFCASSHDRDNVLFYGYTFGSGTRLTVV.

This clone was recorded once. The CDR3 protein is CASSSAGGPGETQYF. The CDR3 nucleotides are TGTGCCAGCAGCTCAGCGGGAGGGCCAGGGGAGACCCAGTACTTC. This chain uses TRBV7-6 with TRBJ2-5; 10 bases match TRBD2. Germline-derived CDR1 and CDR2 are SGHVS and FNYEAQ. J was trimmed by 5 bases and V by 4 bases; bases with no gene match: 7. This CDR3 region has 15 residues.

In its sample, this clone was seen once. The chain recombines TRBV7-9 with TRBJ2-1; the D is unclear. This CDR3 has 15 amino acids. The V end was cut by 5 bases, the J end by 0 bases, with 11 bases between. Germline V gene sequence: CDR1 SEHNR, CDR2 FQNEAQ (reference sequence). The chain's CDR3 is CASSTGDGSYNEQFF. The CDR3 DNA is TGTGCCAGCAGCACCGGAGACGGCTCCTACAATGAGCAGTTCTTC.

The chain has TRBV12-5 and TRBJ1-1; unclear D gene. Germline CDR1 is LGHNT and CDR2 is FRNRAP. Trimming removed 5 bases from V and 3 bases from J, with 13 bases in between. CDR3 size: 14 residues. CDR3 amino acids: CASGPGLGDTEAFF. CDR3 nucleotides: TGTGCTAGTGGTCCCGGACTCGGCGACACTGAAGCTTTCTTT. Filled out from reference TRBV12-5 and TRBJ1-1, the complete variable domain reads DARVTQTPRHKVTEMGQEVTMRCQPILGHNTVFWYRQTMMQGLELLAYFRNRAPLDDSGMPKDRFSAEMPDATLATLKIQPSEPRDSAVYFCASGPGLGDTEAFFGQGTRLTVV.

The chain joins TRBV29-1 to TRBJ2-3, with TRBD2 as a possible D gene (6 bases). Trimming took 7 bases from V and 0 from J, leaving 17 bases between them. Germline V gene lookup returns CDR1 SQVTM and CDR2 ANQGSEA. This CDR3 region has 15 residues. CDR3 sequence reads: CSGRGRRVSTDTQYF. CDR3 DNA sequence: TGCAGCGGGAGAGGGAGGCGGGTCAGCACAGATACGCAGTATTTT.

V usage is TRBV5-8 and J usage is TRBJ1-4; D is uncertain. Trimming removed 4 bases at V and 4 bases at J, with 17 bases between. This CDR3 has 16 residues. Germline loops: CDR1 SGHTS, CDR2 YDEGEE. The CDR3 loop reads CASSPGWTVDNEKLFF. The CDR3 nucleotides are TGTGCCAGCAGCCCCGGATGGACGGTTGATAATGAAAAACTGTTTTTT.

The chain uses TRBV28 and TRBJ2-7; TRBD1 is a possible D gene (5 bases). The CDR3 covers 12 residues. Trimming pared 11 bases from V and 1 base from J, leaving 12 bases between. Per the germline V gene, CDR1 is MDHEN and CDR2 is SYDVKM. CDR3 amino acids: CACKTGSYEQYF. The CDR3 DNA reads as TGTGCCTGCAAAACAGGATCCTACGAGCAGTACTTC. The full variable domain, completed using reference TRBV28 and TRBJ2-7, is DVKVTQSSRYLVKRTGEKVFLECVQDMDHENMFWYRQDPGLGLRLIYFSYDVKMKEKGDIPEGYSVSREKKERFSLILESASTNQTSMYLCACKTGSYEQYFGPGTRLTVT.